This TCR beta chain appears in the sequencing data of a study of T cell changes during pregnancy in multiple sclerosis. Sequencing was performed with immunoSEQ multiplex PCR; in TCRdb, only in-frame clones are kept and a portion is missing. The repertoire has roughly 73,000 clones, just over 90% of them found once; the top ten carry approximately 2%. The ends were cut back, 4 bases at V and 0 bases at J, with 7 bases in the middle. There are 14 residues in the CDR3. Germline lookup yields CDR1 LNHDA and CDR2 SQIVND (reference sequence). This TCR derives from a female donor in good health, enrolled as a control in a pregnancy study. Sample: peripheral blood, taken in the second trimester of pregnancy. The chain carries TRBV19 and TRBJ1-3, with D unresolved. CDR3 bases: TGTGCCAGTAGTAAGCGAACCTCTGGAAACACCATATATTTT. Translation: CASSKRTSGNTIYF.